These T cell receptor beta chains were read from a single sample in a study of cytomegalovirus exposure and HLA in healthy donors. Profiling relied on immunoSEQ multiplex PCR, and the TCRdb table lists in-frame clones only, not all of them. The table includes approximately 170,000 clones, around 76% detected once. Material: PBMCs. Source of these receptors: a man in his forties in good health and CMV-seronegative. CDR3s include the opening cysteine and the closing phenylalanine or tryptophan. Size tells how often a clone was seen (once, few, many) or the class of an expanded clone, and some rows leave it out.

j_call clone_size v_call cdr3_aa
TRBJ2-5 few TRBV6-6 CASSYPRDRETQYF
TRBJ2-1 NA TRBV11-2 CASSQSSGGNNEQFF
TRBJ2-3 NA TRBV5-1 CASSSGTSGTVDTQYF
TRBJ1-1 NA TRBV5-5 CASSWGTQGTEAFF
TRBJ1-1 NA TRBV6-5 CASSYGAGGPIREAFF
TRBJ1-5 few TRBV4-1 CASSLLEGDQPQHF
TRBJ2-3 NA TRBV5-1 CASSPLDTGSADTQYF
TRBJ2-5 NA TRBV9 CASSVTSGPETQYF
TRBJ1-2 NA TRBV9 CASSEDRGNYGYTF
TRBJ1-4 NA TRBV4-2 CASSQTIDAGEKLFF
TRBJ2-3 NA TRBV9 CASSGRGPDTQYF
TRBJ2-2 NA TRBV18 CASSPSSSGVGELFF
TRBJ2-5 NA TRBV11-1 CASVQREAETQYF
TRBJ1-1 once TRBV18 CASSPPANTEAFF
TRBJ2-7 NA TRBV7-8 CASSPKALSSYEQYF
TRBJ2-2 NA TRBV27 CASIFRGTTNTGELFF
TRBJ2-7 NA TRBV5-1 CASSSRQDSYEQYF
TRBJ2-1 NA TRBV7-8 CASSLVTSGIYEQFF
TRBJ1-3 NA TRBV19 CASSIVGQGTTGNTIYF
TRBJ1-2 NA TRBV6-4 CASSERGNYGYTF
TRBJ1-1 NA TRBV19 CASSIKEGLAAFF
TRBJ2-3 NA TRBV18 CASSPRTSGSTDTQYF
TRBJ2-5 NA TRBV29-1 CSVHREGKETQYF
TRBJ1-1 NA TRBV7-3 CASSLRQGGVTEAFF
TRBJ2-2 NA TRBV5-6 CASSFWSTGELFF
TRBJ2-2 NA TRBV11-2 CASSLRPSGLNTGELFF
TRBJ2-7 once TRBV5-1 CASSFGRGQGRSEQYF
TRBJ2-3 NA TRBV5-1 CACGVGVTDTQYF
TRBJ2-7 NA TRBV5-4 CASSPGQGLSEQYF
TRBJ1-1 NA TRBV28 CASRDTGNQLIKGTEAFF
TRBJ1-2 NA TRBV5-1 CASSQRQGEYGYTF
TRBJ1-1 NA TRBV4-1 CASSARGLKNTEAFF
TRBJ2-7 NA TRBV2 CASTWDLTAYEQYF
TRBJ1-1 NA TRBV29-1 CSVAQQLNTEAFF
TRBJ2-5 NA TRBV9 CASSVGSRETQYF
TRBJ2-4 NA TRBV19 CASSPDRLAKNIQYF
TRBJ2-6 NA TRBV11-2 CASSLRGTGANVLTF
TRBJ1-1 NA TRBV28 CASSLIPGMNTEAFF
TRBJ1-4 NA TRBV5-1 CASSLSGSSEKLFF
TRBJ1-4 NA TRBV4-1 CASSQDKSQGLEKLFF
TRBJ2-1 NA TRBV28 CASSSSGHSYNEQFF
TRBJ2-7 few TRBV9 CASSGGGATGTYEQYF
TRBJ2-3 NA TRBV28 CASSSWGLAGTDTQYF
TRBJ1-1 NA TRBV5-1 CASSLMGSTPEAFF
TRBJ2-1 NA TRBV5-1 CASSSGQGTNEQFF
TRBJ2-1 medium-sized TRBV7-8 CASSALRQGYNNEQFF
TRBJ1-5 NA TRBV28 CASSRTGTRNQPQHF
TRBJ2-7 NA TRBV7-9 CASSPRGTGVLYEQYF
TRBJ2-7 once TRBV6-1 CASSFDRNSEQYF
TRBJ2-3 NA TRBV18 CASSPPPGDTQYF
TRBJ1-5 NA TRBV30 CAWSVGQISNQPQHF
TRBJ2-1 NA TRBV7-9 CSSSLGASGGDEQFF
TRBJ2-2 NA TRBV10-3 CAIRIGTSGIDTGELFF
TRBJ2-2 NA TRBV7-8 CASTPGPGGDGELFF
TRBJ2-5 few TRBV11-2 CASSPWIAGGGGETQYF
TRBJ2-3 few TRBV18 CASSPGQVGTDTQYF
TRBJ1-5 NA TRBV29-1 CSVVQDSNQPQHF
TRBJ2-1 NA TRBV27 CASSSGTTNNEQFF
TRBJ1-2 NA TRBV9 CASSVAEGGNYGYTF
TRBJ2-3 NA TRBV7-2 CASSLVTQREISSTDTQYF